Following are 5 T cell receptor beta chains from one sample sequenced in a study of cytomegalovirus exposure and HLA in healthy donors (dated by TCRdb to about 2017). Library preparation was by the immunoSEQ multiplex PCR assay. In its TCRdb copy, this immuneACCESS table keeps in-frame sequences only and misses some clones. Where compared with another copy, unresolved V genes explain less than half of these, and the others have no known cause. This sample has approximately 200,000 clones in its table, and around nine tenths of those were observed once. The ten largest clones represent around 1.1% of the sample. Specimen: PBMCs. The source of these receptors is a woman between 18 and 30 years old in good health and CMV-seronegative.

V is TRBV30 and J is TRBJ1-3; D is undetermined. Deletions cut 3 bases from V and 0 bases from J, with 9 bases between. From germline, CDR1 is GTSNPN and CDR2 SVGIG (reference sequence). This CDR3 region has 14 residues. For the CDR3, the DNA is TGTGCCTGGAGGAGACCAGGCTCTGGAAACACCATATATTTT. As protein: CAWRRPGSGNTIYF.

The V gene is TRBV11-2, the J gene TRBJ2-7; 10 bases map to TRBD2. The CDR3 sequence is 14 residues long. V lost 11 bases to trimming and J lost 2 bases; unmatched junction nucleotides: 9. Germline CDR1 and CDR2: SGHAT and FQNNGV. The CDR3 region is CASSGGSGAYEQYF. The CDR3 bases are TGTGCCTCTAGCGGGGGAAGCGGGGCCTACGAGCAGTACTTC.

In DNA, the CDR3 is TGTGCCAGCAGCTTGGGGGCGGGGGCGAGCAATCAGCCCCAGCATTTT. Protein: CASSLGAGASNQPQHF. The rearrangement links TRBV7-6 to TRBJ1-5, with D possibly TRBD1 on 6 matching bases. This CDR3 is 16 amino acids long. Germline V gene lookup returns CDR1 SGHVS and CDR2 FNYEAQ. Trimming stripped 3 bases from V and 1 base from J, with 13 bases between. The full variable domain, its missing parts supplied by reference TRBV7-6 and TRBJ1-5, is GAGVSQSPRYKVTKRGQDVALRCDPISGHVSLYWYRQALGQGPEFLTYFNYEAQQDKSGLPNDRFSAERPEGSISTLTIQRTEQRDSAMYRCASSLGAGASNQPQHFGDGTRLSIL.

This chain connects TRBV5-4 to TRBJ2-3; D may be TRBD2 (6 bases). CDR1 and CDR2 (germline): SGHNT, YYREEE (reference sequence). The CDR3 spans 16 residues. V gave up 1 base and J gave up 0 bases, with 12 bases separating them. The CDR3 DNA sequence: TGTGCCAGCAGCTTGTCGCCAGGGACTAGCACAGATACGCAGTATTTT. Translation gives CASSLSPGTSTDTQYF.

In this sample, this clone turned up a few times. The rearrangement links TRBV5-1 to TRBJ2-7; 7 nucleotides match TRBD1. J gave up 3 bases and V 4 bases, and 7 bases lay outside the gene matches. The CDR3 has 14 residues. The germline V gene encodes CDR1 SGHRS and CDR2 YFSETQ. Here the CDR3 reads CASSAGTVDYEQYF. DNA of the CDR3: TGCGCCAGCAGCGCCGGGACAGTAGACTACGAGCAGTACTTC.